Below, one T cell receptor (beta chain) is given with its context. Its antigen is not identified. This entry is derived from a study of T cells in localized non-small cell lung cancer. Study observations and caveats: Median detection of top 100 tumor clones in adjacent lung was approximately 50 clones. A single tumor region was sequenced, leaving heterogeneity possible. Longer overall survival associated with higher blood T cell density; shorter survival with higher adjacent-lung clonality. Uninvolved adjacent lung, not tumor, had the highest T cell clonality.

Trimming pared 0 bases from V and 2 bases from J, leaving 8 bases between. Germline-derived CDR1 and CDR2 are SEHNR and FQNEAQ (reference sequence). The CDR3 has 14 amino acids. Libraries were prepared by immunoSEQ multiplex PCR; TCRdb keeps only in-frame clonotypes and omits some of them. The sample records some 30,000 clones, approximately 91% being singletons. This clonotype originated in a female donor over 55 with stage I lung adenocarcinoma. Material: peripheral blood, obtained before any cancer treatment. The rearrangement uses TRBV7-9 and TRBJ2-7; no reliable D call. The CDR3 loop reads CASSLADRTYEQYF. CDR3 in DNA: TGTGCCAGCAGCTTAGCCGACCGCACCTACGAGCAGTACTTC.